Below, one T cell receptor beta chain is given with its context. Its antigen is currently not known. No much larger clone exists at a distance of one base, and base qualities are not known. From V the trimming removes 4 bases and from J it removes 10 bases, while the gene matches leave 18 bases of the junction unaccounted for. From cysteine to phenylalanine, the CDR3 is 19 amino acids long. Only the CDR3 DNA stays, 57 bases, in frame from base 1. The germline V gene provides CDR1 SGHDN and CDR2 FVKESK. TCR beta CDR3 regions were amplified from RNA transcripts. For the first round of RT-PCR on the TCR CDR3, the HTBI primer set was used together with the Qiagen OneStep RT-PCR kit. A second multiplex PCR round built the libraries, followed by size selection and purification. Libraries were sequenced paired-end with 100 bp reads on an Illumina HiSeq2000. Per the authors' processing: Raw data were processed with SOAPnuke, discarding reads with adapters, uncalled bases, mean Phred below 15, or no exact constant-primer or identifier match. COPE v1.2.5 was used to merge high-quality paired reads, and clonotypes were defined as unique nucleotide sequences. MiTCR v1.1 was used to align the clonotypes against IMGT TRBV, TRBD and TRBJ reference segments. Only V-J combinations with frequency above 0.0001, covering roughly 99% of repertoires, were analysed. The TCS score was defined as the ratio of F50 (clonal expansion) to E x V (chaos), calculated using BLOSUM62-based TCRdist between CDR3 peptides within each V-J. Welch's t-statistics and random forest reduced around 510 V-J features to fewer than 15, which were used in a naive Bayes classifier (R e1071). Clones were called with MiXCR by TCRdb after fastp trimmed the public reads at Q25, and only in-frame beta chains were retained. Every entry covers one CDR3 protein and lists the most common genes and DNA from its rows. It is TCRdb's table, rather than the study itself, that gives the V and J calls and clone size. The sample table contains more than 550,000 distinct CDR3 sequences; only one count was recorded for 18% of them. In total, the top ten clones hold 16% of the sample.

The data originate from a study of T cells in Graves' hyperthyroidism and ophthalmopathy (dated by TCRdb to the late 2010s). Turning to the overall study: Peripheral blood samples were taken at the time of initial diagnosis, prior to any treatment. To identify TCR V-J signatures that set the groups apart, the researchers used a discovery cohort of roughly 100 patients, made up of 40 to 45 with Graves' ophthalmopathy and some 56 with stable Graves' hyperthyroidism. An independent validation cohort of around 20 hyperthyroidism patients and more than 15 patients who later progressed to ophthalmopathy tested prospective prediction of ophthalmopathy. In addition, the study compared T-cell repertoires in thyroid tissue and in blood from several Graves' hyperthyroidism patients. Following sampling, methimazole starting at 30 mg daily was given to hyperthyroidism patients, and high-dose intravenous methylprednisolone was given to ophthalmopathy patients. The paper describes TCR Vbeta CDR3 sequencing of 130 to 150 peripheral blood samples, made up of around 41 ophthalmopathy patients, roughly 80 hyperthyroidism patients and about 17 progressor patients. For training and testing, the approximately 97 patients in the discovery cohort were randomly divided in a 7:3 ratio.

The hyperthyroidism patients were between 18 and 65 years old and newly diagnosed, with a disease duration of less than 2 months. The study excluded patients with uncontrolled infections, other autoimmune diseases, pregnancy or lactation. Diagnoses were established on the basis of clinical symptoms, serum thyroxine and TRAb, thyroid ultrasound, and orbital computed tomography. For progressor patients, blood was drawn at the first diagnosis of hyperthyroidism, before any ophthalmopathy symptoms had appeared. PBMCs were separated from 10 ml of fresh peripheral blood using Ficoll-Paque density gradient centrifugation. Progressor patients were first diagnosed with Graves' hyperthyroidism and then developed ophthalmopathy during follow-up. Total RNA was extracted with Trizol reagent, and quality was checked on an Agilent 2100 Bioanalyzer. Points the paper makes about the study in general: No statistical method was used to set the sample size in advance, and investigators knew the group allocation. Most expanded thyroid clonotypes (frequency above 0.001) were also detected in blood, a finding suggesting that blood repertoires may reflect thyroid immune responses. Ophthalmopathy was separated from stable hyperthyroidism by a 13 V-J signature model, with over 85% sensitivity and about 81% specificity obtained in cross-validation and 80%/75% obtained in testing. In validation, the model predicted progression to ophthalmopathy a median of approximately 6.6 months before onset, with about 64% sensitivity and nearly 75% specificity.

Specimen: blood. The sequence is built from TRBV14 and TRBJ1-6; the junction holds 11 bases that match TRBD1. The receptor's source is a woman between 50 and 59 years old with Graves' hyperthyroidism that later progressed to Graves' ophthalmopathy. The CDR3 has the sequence CASSPLGGQGAPDRSPLHF. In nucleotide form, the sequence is TGTGCCAGCAGCCCCCTAGGAGGACAGGGGGCGCCTGATCGATCACCCCTCCACTTT.